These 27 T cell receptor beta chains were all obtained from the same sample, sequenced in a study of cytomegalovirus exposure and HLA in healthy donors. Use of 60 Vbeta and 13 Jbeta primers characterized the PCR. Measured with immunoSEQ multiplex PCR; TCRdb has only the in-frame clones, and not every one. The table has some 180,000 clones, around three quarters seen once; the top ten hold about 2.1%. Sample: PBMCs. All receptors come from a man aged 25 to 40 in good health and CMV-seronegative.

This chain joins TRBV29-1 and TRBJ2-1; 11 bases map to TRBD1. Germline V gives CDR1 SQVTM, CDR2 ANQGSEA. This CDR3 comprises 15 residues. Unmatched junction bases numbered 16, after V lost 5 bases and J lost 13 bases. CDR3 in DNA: TGCAGCGTTCAAAAATCCGGGACAGGGGGATATCCCCAGTTCTTC. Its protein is CSVQKSGTGGYPQFF.

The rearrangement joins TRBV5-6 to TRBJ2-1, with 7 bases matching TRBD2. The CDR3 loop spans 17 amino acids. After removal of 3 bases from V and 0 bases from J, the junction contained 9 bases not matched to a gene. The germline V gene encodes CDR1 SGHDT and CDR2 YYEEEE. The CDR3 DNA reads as TGTGCCAGCAGCTACGCCATGGGAGGGAGCTCCTACAATGAGCAGTTCTTC. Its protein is CASSYAMGGSSYNEQFF.

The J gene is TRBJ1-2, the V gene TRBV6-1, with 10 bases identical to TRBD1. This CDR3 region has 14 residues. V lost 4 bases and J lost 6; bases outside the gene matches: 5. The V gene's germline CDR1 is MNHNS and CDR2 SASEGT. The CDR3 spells CASSVSGQGHGYTF. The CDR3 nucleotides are TGTGCCAGCAGTGTATCGGGACAGGGGCATGGCTACACCTTC.

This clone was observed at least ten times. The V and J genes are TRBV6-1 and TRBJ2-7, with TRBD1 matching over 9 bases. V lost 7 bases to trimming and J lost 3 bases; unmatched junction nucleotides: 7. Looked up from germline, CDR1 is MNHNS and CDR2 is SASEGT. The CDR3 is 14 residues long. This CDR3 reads CASKAGQGIYEQYF. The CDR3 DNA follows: TGTGCCAGCAAAGCGGGACAGGGCATCTACGAGCAGTACTTC.

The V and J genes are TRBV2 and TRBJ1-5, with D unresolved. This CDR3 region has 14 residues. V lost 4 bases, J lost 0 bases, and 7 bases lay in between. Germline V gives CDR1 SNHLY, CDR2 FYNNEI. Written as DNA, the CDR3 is TGTGCCAGCAGTGCACAGATTAGCAATCAGCCCCAGCATTTT. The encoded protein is CASSAQISNQPQHF.

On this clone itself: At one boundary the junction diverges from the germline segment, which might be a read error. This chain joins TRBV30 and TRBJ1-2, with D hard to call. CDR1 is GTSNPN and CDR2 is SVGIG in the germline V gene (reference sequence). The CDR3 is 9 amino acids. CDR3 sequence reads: CASDRENLF. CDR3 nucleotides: TGTGCCTCTGACCGGGAAAACCTCTTC. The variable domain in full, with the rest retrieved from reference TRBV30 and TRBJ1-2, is SQTIHQWPATLVQPVGSPLSLECTVEGTSNPNLYWYRQAAGRGLQLLFYSVGIGQISSEVPQNLSASRPQDRQFILSSKKLLLSDSGFYLCASDRENLFGSGTRLTVV.

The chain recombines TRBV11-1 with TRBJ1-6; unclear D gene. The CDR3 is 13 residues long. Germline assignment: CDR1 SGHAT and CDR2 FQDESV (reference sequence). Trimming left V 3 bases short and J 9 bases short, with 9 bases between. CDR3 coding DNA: TGTGCCAGCAGCTTGGGAGAGGTTTCACCCCTCCACTTT. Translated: CASSLGEVSPLHF.

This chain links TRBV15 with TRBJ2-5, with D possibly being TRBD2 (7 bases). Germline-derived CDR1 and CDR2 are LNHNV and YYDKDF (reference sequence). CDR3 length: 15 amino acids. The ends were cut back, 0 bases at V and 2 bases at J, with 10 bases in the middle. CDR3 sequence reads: CATSREGGLQETQYF. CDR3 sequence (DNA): TGTGCCACCAGCAGAGAAGGGGGACTACAAGAGACCCAGTACTTC.

The CDR3 bases are TGTGCCAGCAGTAAAGACAGGGGAAAGGGCTACGAGCAGTACTTC. It yields the protein CASSKDRGKGYEQYF. The chain joins TRBV6-5 to TRBJ2-5; TRBD1 matches at 8 bases. The J call may be incorrect, as the DNA end agrees better with TRBJ2-7. Per the germline V gene, CDR1 is MNHEY and CDR2 is SVGAGI. The CDR3 runs 15 residues.

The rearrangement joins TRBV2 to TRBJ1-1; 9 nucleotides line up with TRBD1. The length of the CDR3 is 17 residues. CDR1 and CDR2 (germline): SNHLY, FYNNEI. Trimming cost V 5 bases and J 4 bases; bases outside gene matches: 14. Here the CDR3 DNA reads TGTGCCAGCAGTCTTAAGAGGGGACAGGGTGGTGTCACTGAAGCTTTCTTT. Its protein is CASSLKRGQGGVTEAFF.

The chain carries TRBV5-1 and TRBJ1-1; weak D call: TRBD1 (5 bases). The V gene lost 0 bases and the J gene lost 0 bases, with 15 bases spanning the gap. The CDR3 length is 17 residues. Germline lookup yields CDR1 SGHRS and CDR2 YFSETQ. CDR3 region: CASSLVQGFMMNTEAFF. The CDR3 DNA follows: TGCGCCAGCAGCTTGGTGCAGGGATTTATGATGAACACTGAAGCTTTCTTT.

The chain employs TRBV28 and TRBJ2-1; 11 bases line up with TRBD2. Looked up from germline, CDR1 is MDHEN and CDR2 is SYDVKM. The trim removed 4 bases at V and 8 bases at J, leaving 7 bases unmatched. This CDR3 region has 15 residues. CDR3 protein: CASSWATSGSYEQFF. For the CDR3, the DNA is TGTGCCAGCAGTTGGGCAACTAGCGGGAGTTATGAGCAGTTCTTC. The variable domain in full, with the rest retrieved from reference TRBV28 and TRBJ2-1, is DVKVTQSSRYLVKRTGEKVFLECVQDMDHENMFWYRQDPGLGLRLIYFSYDVKMKEKGDIPEGYSVSREKKERFSLILESASTNQTSMYLCASSWATSGSYEQFFGPGTRLTVL.

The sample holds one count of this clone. CDR3 region: CASSPPPGQVAYNEQFF. The CDR3 region has the DNA TGTGCCAGTAGTCCTCCCCCTGGACAGGTGGCCTACAATGAGCAGTTCTTC. This sequence joins TRBV19 and TRBJ2-1; TRBD1 agrees at 7 bases. This CDR3 has 17 amino acids. Germline values: CDR1 LNHDA, CDR2 SQIVND (reference sequence). The J segment lost 2 bases and the V segment lost 5 bases, leaving 12 bases of the junction unmatched.

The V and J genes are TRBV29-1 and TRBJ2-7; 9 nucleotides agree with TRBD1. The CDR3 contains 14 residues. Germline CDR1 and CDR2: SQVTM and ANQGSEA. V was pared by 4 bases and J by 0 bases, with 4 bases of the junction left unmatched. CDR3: CSVGGQGHSYEQYF. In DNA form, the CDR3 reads TGCAGCGTTGGGGGACAGGGCCACTCCTACGAGCAGTACTTC.

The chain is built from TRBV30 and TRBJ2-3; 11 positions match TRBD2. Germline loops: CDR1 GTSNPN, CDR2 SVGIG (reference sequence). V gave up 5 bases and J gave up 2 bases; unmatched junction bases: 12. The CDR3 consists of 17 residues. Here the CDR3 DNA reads TGTGCCTGGCTAGGGACTAGCGGCCTTCCTTACACAGATACGCAGTATTTT. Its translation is CAWLGTSGLPYTDTQYF.

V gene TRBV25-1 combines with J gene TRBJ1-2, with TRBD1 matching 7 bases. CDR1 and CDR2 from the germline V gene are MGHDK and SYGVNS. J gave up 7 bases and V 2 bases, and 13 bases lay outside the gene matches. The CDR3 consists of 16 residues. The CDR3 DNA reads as TGTGCCAGCAGTGAACCCAACAGGGGAGCCCTGTCTGGCTACACCTTC. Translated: CASSEPNRGALSGYTF.

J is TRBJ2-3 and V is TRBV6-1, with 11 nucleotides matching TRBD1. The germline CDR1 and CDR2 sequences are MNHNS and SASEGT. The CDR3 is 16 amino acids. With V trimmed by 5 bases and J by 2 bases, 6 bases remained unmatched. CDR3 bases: TGTGCCAGCAGTAAAGGGACAGGGGGGTACACAGATACGCAGTATTTT. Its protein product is CASSKGTGGYTDTQYF.

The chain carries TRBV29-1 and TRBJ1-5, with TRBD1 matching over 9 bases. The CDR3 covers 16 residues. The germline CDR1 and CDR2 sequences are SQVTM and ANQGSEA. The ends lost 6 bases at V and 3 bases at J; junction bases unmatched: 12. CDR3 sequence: CSVIEAGTGINQPQHF. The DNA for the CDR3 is TGCAGCGTAATCGAAGCCGGGACAGGGATCAATCAGCCCCAGCATTTT.

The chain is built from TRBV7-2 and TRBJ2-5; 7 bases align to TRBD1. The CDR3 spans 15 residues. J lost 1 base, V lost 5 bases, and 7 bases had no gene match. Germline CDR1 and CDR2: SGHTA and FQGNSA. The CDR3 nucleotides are TGTGCCAGCAGCCCGGCCCGGGACAGCCAAGAGACCCAGTACTTC. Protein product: CASSPARDSQETQYF.

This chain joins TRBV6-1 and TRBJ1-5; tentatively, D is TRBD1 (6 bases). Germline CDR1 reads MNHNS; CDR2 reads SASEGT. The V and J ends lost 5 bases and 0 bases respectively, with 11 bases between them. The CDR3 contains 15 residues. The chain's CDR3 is CASSFGQISNQPQHF. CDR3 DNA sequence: TGTGCCAGCAGTTTCGGACAGATTAGCAATCAGCCCCAGCATTTT.

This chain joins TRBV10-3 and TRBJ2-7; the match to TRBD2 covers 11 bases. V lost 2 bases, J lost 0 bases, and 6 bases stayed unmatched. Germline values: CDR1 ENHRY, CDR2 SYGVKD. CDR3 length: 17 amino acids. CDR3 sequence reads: CAISEPGTSGSSYEQYF. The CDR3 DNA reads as TGTGCCATCAGTGAGCCCGGGACTAGCGGAAGCTCCTACGAGCAGTACTTC.

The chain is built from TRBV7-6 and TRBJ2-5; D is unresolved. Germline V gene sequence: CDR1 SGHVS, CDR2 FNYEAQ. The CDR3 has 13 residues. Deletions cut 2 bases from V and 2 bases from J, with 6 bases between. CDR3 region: CASSLPDQETQYF. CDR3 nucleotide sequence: TGTGCCAGCAGCTTACCAGATCAAGAGACCCAGTACTTC.

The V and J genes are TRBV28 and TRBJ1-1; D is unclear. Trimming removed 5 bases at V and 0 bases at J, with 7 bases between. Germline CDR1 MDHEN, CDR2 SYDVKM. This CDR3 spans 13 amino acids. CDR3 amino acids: CASSDTMNTEAFF. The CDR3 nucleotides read TGTGCCAGCAGTGACACAATGAACACTGAAGCTTTCTTT.

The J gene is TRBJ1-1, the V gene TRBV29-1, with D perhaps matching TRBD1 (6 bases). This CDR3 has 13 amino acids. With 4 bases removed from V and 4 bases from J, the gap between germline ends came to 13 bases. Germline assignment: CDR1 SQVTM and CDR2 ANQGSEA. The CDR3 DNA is TGCAGCGTTGTTACAGGGTTGAGCACTGAAGCTTTCTTT. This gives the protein CSVVTGLSTEAFF.

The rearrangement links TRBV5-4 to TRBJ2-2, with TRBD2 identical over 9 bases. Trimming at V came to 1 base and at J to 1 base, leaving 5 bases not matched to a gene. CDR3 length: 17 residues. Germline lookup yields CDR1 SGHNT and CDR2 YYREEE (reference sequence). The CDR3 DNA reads TGTGCCAGCAGCTTGCGGTCTAGCGGGGAGAACACCGGGGAGCTGTTTTTT. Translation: CASSLRSSGENTGELFF.

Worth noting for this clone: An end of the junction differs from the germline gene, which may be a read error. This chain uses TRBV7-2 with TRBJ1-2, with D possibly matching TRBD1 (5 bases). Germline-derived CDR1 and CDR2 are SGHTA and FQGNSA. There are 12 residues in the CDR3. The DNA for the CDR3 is TGTGCCAGCAGCCCCTTAAGTGACAGTCGTCGGTTC. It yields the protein CASSPLSDSRRF.

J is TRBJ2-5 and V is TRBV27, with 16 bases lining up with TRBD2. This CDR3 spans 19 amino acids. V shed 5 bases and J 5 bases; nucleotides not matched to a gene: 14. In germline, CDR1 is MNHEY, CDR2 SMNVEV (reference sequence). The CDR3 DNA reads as TGTGCCAGCAGTCAGGGACTAGCGGGAGGGTCGATCTTACTGGAGACCCAGTACTTC. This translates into CASSQGLAGGSILLETQYF.